What follows are 20 T cell receptor beta chains derived from one specimen sequenced in a study of monozygotic twins with inflammatory bowel disease. TCRdb re-called the 5' RACE reads; every CDR3 protein appears as one record, without DNA. Its table lists a few hundred thousand distinct CDR3 sequences. Material for sequencing was blood. Receptors were obtained from a human donor with ulcerative colitis or Crohn's disease, or a healthy co-twin of an affected twin (not recorded which).

J is TRBJ2-7 and V is TRBV20-1. The V gene's germline CDR1 is DFQATT and CDR2 SNEGSKA (reference sequence). The CDR3 extends over 12 amino acids. The CDR3 spells CSARDHSYEQYF.

The V and J genes are TRBV6-5 and TRBJ2-5. Germline-derived CDR1 and CDR2 are MNHEY and SVGAGI. CDR3 size: 14 residues. The CDR3 sequence is CASSYLGQQETQYF.

This chain connects TRBV12-3 or TRBV12-4 to TRBJ1-2. This CDR3 spans 14 amino acids. Here the CDR3 reads CASSFRLTAHGYTF.

The chain is built from TRBV4-2 and TRBJ2-1; TCRdb selects TRBD1, and the lack of DNA leaves this call unchecked. This CDR3 comprises 17 residues. CDR1 LGHNA and CDR2 YNFKEQ come from the germline V gene. The CDR3 sequence is CASSQGDRVLAYNEQFF.

J is TRBJ1-1 and V is TRBV7-9; the TRBD1 assignment by TCRdb is unverifiable without DNA. The V gene's germline CDR1 is SEHNR and CDR2 FQNEAQ (reference sequence). The CDR3 is 15 amino acids. The CDR3 protein is CASSPRRDRVTEAFF. Filled out from reference TRBV7-9 and TRBJ1-1, the complete variable domain reads DTGVSQNPRHKITKRGQNVTFRCDPISEHNRLYWYRQTLGQGPEFLTYFQNEAQLEKSRLLSDRFSAERPKGSFSTLEIQRTEQGDSAMYLCASSPRRDRVTEAFFGQGTRLTVV.

This chain uses TRBV7-2 with TRBJ1-5; TCRdb names TRBD1, which stays unverified in the absence of DNA. This CDR3 spans 17 amino acids. Germline CDR1 reads SGHTA; CDR2 reads FQGNSA. The CDR3 loop is CASSTHRGQRFNQPQHF.

This chain uses TRBV12-3 or TRBV12-4 with TRBJ2-7; TCRdb's D call, TRBD2, is unchecked because there is no DNA. The CDR3 runs 13 residues. CDR3 region: CASSFMGGYEQYF.

The chain links TRBV12-3 or TRBV12-4 to TRBJ1-2; TCRdb's D call, TRBD1, is unchecked because there is no DNA. The CDR3 totals 17 residues. This chain's CDR3 is CASSGTLGQGRNNGYTF.

This chain joins TRBV7-2 and TRBJ1-5; the D gene TCRdb calls, TRBD1, cannot be checked with no DNA. Germline V gives CDR1 SGHTA, CDR2 FQGNSA. CDR3 length: 14 amino acids. CDR3 residues: CASSPGTPYQPQHF. Full variable domain (outside the CDR3, taken from reference TRBV7-2 and TRBJ1-5): GAGVSQSPSNKVTEKGKDVELRCDPISGHTALYWYRQSLGQGLEFLIYFQGNSAPDKSGLPSDRFSAERTGGSVSTLTIQRTQQEDSAVYLCASSPGTPYQPQHFGDGTRLSIL.

The genes are TRBV5-1 and TRBJ1-5; the TCRdb call, TRBD1, lacks DNA for checking. Germline V CDR1 and CDR2: SGHRS, YFSETQ. CDR3 length: 15 amino acids. CDR3 amino acids: CASSLVPGRSQPQHF.

The chain employs TRBV7-2 and TRBJ2-1; TCRdb reports TRBD1, a call that lacks DNA to check it against. Per the germline V gene, CDR1 is SGHTA and CDR2 is FQGNSA. There are 13 residues in the CDR3. CDR3 residues: CASSFSRFNEQFF.

The chain has TRBV29-1 and TRBJ2-1; TCRdb's assignment of TRBD1 cannot be checked, as there is no DNA. Germline CDR1 reads SQVTM; CDR2 reads ANQGSEA. This CDR3 contains 13 residues. CDR3 region: CSVVTGYYNEQFF.

The chain recombines TRBV14 with TRBJ1-2; checking the TCRdb D call of TRBD1 is not possible without DNA. Germline CDR1 and CDR2: SGHDN and FVKESK. The CDR3 is made up of 15 amino acids. CDR3 in amino acids: CASSQYLGPPGGYTF. Complete variable domain (other parts from reference TRBV14 and TRBJ1-2): EAGVTQFPSHSVIEKGQTVTLRCDPISGHDNLYWYRRVMGKEIKFLLHFVKESKQDESGMPNNRFLAERTGGTYSTLKVQPAELEDSGVYFCASSQYLGPPGGYTFGSGTRLTVV.

The chain recombines TRBV5-1 with TRBJ1-5; TCRdb lists TRBD1, though no DNA is available to test this call. The CDR3 has 14 amino acids. Looked up from germline, CDR1 is SGHRS and CDR2 is YFSETQ. The CDR3 sequence is CASSLAAGIQPQHF.

The chain carries TRBV7-2 and TRBJ1-3; TCRdb's D call of TRBD1 is untestable without DNA. This CDR3 is 14 amino acids long. CDR1 and CDR2 (germline): SGHTA, FQGNSA. CDR3 in amino acids: CASSLGGGGNTIYF.

J is TRBJ2-7 and V is TRBV5-1; TCRdb selects TRBD1, and the lack of DNA leaves this call unchecked. From germline, CDR1 is SGHRS and CDR2 YFSETQ. The CDR3 length is 15 residues. The CDR3 sequence is CASSTYWTGEYEQYF.

This CDR3 is CASSYHGTGGNQPQHF. The rearrangement joins TRBV6-2 or TRBV6-3 to TRBJ1-5; the TRBD1 assignment by TCRdb is unverifiable without DNA. Germline V gene lookup returns CDR1 MNHEY and CDR2 SVGEGT. The CDR3 runs 16 residues.

V gene TRBV28 combines with J gene TRBJ1-5; the D call from TCRdb, TRBD1, cannot be confirmed without DNA. The CDR3 consists of 12 residues. The germline gives CDR1 MDHEN, CDR2 SYDVKM. The CDR3 here is CATSWGDQPQHF.

This chain joins TRBV4-3 and TRBJ1-2. This CDR3 has 14 amino acids. CDR1 is LGHNA, CDR2 YSLEER, per germline. The CDR3 here is CASSQVLDGYGYTF.

The V call is TRBV27, the J call TRBJ1-3; TCRdb gives TRBD1 as the D gene, but with no DNA this cannot be confirmed. The CDR3 contains 16 residues. From germline, CDR1 is MNHEY and CDR2 SMNVEV (reference sequence). The CDR3 loop is CASSLAGGNSGNTIYF.